This T cell receptor (beta chain) was profiled in a study of T cells in Graves' hyperthyroidism and ophthalmopathy. On the study more broadly: It was at initial diagnosis, before any treatment, that peripheral blood was collected.

RNA transcripts were the template for amplifying TCR beta CDR3 regions. HTBI primers were used for first-round RT-PCR of the TCR CDR3. Using its own MiXCR run on the multiplex PCR reads, TCRdb lists one record per CDR3 protein. The table shows 400,000 to 500,000 distinct CDR3 sequences, with approximately 14% occurring only once. V gave up 2 bases and J gave up 3 bases, with 10 bases separating them. The CDR3 spans 14 residues. CDR1 is DFQATT, CDR2 SNEGSKA, per germline (reference sequence). The V and J genes are TRBV20-1 and TRBJ1-4; D perhaps matches TRBD1 (5 bases). This receptor was obtained from a young woman with Graves' hyperthyroidism. The sample was blood. This chain's CDR3 is CSARPGAPNEKLFF. CDR3 nucleotides: TGCAGTGCTAGACCCGGGGCCCCTAATGAAAAACTGTTTTTT.